This is a list of T cell receptor beta chains from one sample in a study of blood T cell repertoires in COVID-19. Libraries were prepared by immunoSEQ multiplex PCR; TCRdb keeps only in-frame clonotypes and omits some of them. In the table there are approximately 300,000 clones, 85% of which are singletons. The sequenced material came from PBMCs or T cells enriched from blood (not recorded which). Receptors originate from a woman aged 25 to 39 who had been exposed to COVID-19. CDR3s include the opening cysteine and the closing phenylalanine or tryptophan. The D gene is left open where the match is weak.

CDR3aa | CDR3nt | v_gene | d_gene | j_gene
CASSIAQFQPQHF | TGTGCCAGTAGTATAGCACAGTTCCAGCCCCAGCATTTT | TRBV19 | . | TRBJ1-5
CASSKGVLNDF | TGTGCCAGCAGCAAGGGAGTTCTGAATGACTTC | TRBV21-1 | . | TRBJ2-7
CASSLAGGSGELFF | TGTGCCAGCAGCTTAGCGGGGGGATCCGGGGAGCTGTTTTTT | TRBV7-2 | . | TRBJ2-2
CASSDEAGGQPQHF | TGTGCCAGCAGTGATGAGGCTGGAGGTCAGCCCCAGCATTTT | TRBV2 | . | TRBJ1-5
CASSQTRTSFSNEQFF | TGTGCCAGCAGTCAAACCAGGACTAGCTTTTCCAATGAGCAGTTCTTC | TRBV6-2/TRBV6-3 | TRBD2 | TRBJ2-1
CASRPGQSNQPQHF | TGTGCCAGCAGGCCTGGACAGAGTAATCAGCCCCAGCATTTT | TRBV27 | . | TRBJ1-5
CASGPDRQNTEAFF | TGTGCTAGTGGACCGGACAGACAGAACACTGAAGCTTTCTTT | TRBV12-5 | . | TRBJ1-1
CASSLRTSGTGETQYF | TGTGCCAGCAGCCTGAGGACTAGCGGGACTGGTGAGACCCAGTACTTC | TRBV7-6 | TRBD2 | TRBJ2-5
CTSSQFPGHFF | TGCACCAGCAGCCAGTTTCCGGGACATTTTTTT | TRBV1 | . | TRBJ1-5
CAVRTGQPTGELFF | TGTGCTGTCCGAACGGGACAGCCTACCGGGGAGCTGTTTTTT | TRBV7-8 | TRBD1 | TRBJ2-2
CASSPGGLKEKLFF | TGTGCCAGCAGTCCGGGGGGCTTAAAAGAAAAACTGTTTTTT | TRBV7-2 | . | TRBJ1-4
CASSLSAKGFTNSPLHF | TGTGCCAGCAGTTTATCAGCTAAGGGGTTCACTAATTCACCCCTCCACTTT | TRBV27 | . | TRBJ1-6
CASSFSLHEQFF | TGCGCCAGCAGCTTCAGTCTCCATGAGCAGTTCTTC | TRBV5-1 | . | TRBJ2-1
CASSTGTNTGELFF | TGTGCCAGTAGTACAGGGACTAACACCGGGGAGCTGTTTTTT | TRBV19 | . | TRBJ2-2
CSALPYNEQFF | TGCAGTGCGCTACCTTACAATGAGCAGTTCTTC | TRBV20-1 | . | TRBJ2-1
CASSLRDWEQYF | TGTGCCAGCAGCTTAAGGGACTGGGAGCAGTACTTC | TRBV7-9 | . | TRBJ2-7
CASSIKLGGNSPLHF | TGTGCCAGCAGCATAAAACTAGGTGGTAATTCACCCCTCCACTTT | TRBV7-8 | . | TRBJ1-6
CASSPSPRAGDSDTQYF | TGTGCCAGCAGCCCTTCCCCCCGGGCGGGAGACTCAGATACGCAGTATTTT | TRBV7-9 | TRBD2 | TRBJ2-3
CASSMNELGHHNQPQHF | TGTGCCAGTAGTATGAATGAACTGGGACATCACAATCAGCCCCAGCATTTT | TRBV19 | . | TRBJ1-5
CASSGTGTPIQETQYF | TGCGCCAGCAGCGGAACCGGGACACCTATCCAAGAGACCCAGTACTTC | TRBV5-1 | . | TRBJ2-5
CASSQDQGGREKLFF | TGTGCCAGCAGCCAAGATCAAGGGGGAAGGGAAAAACTGTTTTTT | TRBV4-2 | . | TRBJ1-4
CASRAGGVEAFF | TGTGCCAGTCGGGCAGGGGGCGTCGAGGCTTTCTTT | TRBV19 | TRBD1 | TRBJ1-1
CASSLGQGSNQPQHF | TGTGCCAGCAGTTTAGGACAGGGTAGCAATCAGCCCCAGCATTTT | TRBV28 | TRBD1 | TRBJ1-5
CASSLRGNSGNTIYF | TGTGCCAGCAGTTTAAGGGGGAACTCTGGAAACACCATATATTTT | TRBV27 | . | TRBJ1-3
CASSEVVGVAFF | TGTGCCAGCAGTGAAGTGGTTGGAGTAGCTTTCTTT | TRBV6-1 | . | TRBJ1-1
CSVRLNEKLFF | TGCAGCGTTAGACTTAATGAAAAACTGTTTTTT | TRBV29-1 | . | TRBJ1-4
CASSLVESVREQFF | TGCGCCAGCAGCTTGGTGGAGAGTGTCCGTGAGCAGTTCTTC | TRBV5-1 | . | TRBJ2-1
CASGLGVGGDETQYF | TGTGCTAGTGGTTTAGGTGTCGGGGGGGACGAGACCCAGTACTTC | TRBV12-5 | TRBD2 | TRBJ2-5
CASRPIQGRGTEAFF | TGTGCCAGCAGACCGATACAGGGACGGGGCACTGAAGCTTTCTTT | TRBV27 | . | TRBJ1-1